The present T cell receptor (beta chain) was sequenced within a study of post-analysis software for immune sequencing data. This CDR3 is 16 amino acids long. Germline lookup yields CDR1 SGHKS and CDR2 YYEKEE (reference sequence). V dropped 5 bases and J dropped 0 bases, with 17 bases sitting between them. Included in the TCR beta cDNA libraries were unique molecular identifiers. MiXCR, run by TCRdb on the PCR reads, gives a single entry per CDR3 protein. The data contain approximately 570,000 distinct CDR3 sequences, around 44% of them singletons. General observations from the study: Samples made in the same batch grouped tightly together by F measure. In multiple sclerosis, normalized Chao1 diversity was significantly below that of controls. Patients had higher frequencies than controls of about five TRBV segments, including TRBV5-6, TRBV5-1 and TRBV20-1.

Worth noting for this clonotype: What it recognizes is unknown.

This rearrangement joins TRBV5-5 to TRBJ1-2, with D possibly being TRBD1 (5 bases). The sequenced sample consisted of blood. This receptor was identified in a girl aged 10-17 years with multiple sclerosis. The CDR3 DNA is TGTGCCAGCAGTCCCGGGACCCGAGCAGCTAACTATGGCTACACCTTC. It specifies CASSPGTRAANYGYTF.